This TCR beta chain was captured by sequencing in a study of T-cell memory formation after mild COVID-19. The wider study: The study found TCR clusters largely donor specific.

V lost 8 bases to trimming and J lost 1 base; unmatched junction nucleotides: 7. The CDR3 is 15 amino acids. Germline CDR1 is MNHNS and CDR2 is SASEGT. This clonotype has a single count. Its cognate antigen is unknown. Overall study results and limits: Memory cells collected pre-infection included some clones that later responded, suggesting cross-reactive memory joined. CD4+ contracting clones were mainly CM and EM; CD8+ ones, EMRA.

MiXCR was run by TCRdb on the 5' RACE reads, yielding one entry per CDR3 protein. The table lists 350,000 or so distinct CDR3 sequences, about 20% of them singletons. What was sequenced was PBMCs or a T cell subset sorted from them (not recorded which). This receptor was obtained from a man aged 18 to 35 who had mild COVID-19 (a few samples of this study predate the infection). Cell type and time point are not known. The chain uses TRBV6-1 and TRBJ2-4, with 8 nucleotides matching TRBD2. CDR3 protein: CASPGGRRAKNIQYF. The CDR3 nucleotides read TGTGCCAGCCCGGGGGGGAGGCGGGCCAAAAACATTCAGTACTTC.